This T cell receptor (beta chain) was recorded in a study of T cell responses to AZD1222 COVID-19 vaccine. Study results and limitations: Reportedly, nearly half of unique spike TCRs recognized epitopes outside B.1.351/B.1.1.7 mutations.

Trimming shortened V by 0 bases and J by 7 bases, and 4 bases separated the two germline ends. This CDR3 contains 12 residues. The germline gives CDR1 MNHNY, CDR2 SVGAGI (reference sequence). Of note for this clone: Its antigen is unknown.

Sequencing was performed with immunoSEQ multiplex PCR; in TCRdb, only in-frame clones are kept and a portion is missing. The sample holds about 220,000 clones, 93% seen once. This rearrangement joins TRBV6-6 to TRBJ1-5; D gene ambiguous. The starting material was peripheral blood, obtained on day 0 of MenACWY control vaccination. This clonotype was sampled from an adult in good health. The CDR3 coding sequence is TGTGCCAGCAGTTACTCAGCCCAGCCCCAGCATTTT. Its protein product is CASSYSAQPQHF.